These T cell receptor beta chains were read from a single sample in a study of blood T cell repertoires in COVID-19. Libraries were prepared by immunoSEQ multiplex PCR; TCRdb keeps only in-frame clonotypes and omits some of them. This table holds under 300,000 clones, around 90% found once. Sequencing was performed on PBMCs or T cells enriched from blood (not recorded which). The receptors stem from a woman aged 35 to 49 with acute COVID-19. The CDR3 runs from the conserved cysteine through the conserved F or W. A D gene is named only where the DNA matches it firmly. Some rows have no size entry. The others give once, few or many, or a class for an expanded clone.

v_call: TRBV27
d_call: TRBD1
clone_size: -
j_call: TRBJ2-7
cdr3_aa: CASSPGRGQGRYEQYF
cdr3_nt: TGTGCCAGCAGCCCGGGTAGGGGACAGGGGAGGTACGAGCAGTACTTC

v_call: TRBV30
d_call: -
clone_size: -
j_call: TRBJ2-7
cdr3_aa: CAWSVGRYEQYF
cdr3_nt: TGTGCCTGGAGTGTTGGTCGGTACGAGCAGTACTTC

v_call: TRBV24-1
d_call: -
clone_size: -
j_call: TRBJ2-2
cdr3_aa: CATSAPKGTGELFF
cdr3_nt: TGTGCCACCAGTGCTCCCAAGGGGACCGGGGAGCTGTTTTTT

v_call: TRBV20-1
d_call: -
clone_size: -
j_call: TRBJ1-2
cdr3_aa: CSARVPGGYTF
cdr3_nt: TGCAGTGCTAGAGTACCCGGGGGCTACACCTTC

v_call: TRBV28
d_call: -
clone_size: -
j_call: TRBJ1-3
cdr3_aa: CASESGNTIYF
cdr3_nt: TGTGCCAGCGAGTCTGGAAACACCATATATTTT

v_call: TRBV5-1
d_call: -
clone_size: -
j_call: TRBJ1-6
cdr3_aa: CASSLVPDSPLHF
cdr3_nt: TGCGCCAGCAGCTTGGTTCCGGATTCACCCCTCCACTTT

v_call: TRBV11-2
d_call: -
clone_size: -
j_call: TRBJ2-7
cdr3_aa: CASSLVKDFYYEQYF
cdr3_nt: TGTGCCAGCAGCTTAGTTAAGGACTTTTACTACGAGCAGTACTTC

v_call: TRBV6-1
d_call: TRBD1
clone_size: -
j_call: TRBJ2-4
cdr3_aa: CASSGVWGQGANIQYF
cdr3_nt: TGTGCCAGCAGTGGCGTTTGGGGACAGGGGGCAAACATTCAGTACTTC

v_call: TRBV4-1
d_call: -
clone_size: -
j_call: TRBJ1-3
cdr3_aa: CASSHGGTSGNTIYF
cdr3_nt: TGCGCCAGCAGCCACGGGGGTACCTCTGGAAACACCATATATTTT

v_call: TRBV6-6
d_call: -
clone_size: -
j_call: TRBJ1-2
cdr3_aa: CASSLDKNSGYTF
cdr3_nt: TGTGCCAGCAGTTTAGACAAAAACAGTGGCTACACCTTC

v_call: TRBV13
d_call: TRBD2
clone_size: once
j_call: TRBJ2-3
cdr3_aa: CASSARGTSGRITDTQYF
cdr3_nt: TGTGCCAGCAGCGCCCGGGGTACTAGCGGGAGAATAACAGATACGCAGTATTTT

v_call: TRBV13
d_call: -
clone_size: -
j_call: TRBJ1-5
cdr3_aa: CASSLGQRGQPQHF
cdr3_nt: TGTGCCAGCAGCTTGGGACAACGAGGGCAGCCCCAGCATTTT

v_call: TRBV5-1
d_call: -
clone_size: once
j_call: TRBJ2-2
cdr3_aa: CASSPSHSTGELFF
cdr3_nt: TGCGCCAGCAGCCCGTCACACAGCACCGGGGAGCTGTTTTTT

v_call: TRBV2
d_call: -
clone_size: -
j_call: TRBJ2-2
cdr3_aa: CASKQMNTGELFF
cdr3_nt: TGTGCCAGCAAACAGATGAACACCGGGGAGCTGTTTTTT

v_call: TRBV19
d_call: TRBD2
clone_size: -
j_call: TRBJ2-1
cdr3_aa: CASRREASGSYNEQFF
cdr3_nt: TGTGCCAGTAGACGAGAGGCTAGCGGGAGTTACAATGAGCAGTTCTTC

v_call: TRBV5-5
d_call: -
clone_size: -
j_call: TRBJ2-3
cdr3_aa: CASSKAGATDTQYF
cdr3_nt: TGTGCCAGCAGCAAGGCGGGGGCCACAGATACGCAGTATTTT

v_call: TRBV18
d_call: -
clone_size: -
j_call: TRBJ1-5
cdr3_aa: CASSPTVSQPQHF
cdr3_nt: TGTGCCAGCTCACCAACCGTTAGTCAGCCCCAGCATTTT

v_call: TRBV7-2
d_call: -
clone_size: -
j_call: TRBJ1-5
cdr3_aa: CASSLAILSNQPQHF
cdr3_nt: TGTGCCAGCAGCTTAGCCATACTTAGCAATCAGCCCCAGCATTTT

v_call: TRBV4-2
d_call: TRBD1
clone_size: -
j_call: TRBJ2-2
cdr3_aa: CASSPTGGAGELFF
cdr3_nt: TGTGCCAGCAGCCCTACAGGGGGCGCCGGGGAGCTGTTTTTT

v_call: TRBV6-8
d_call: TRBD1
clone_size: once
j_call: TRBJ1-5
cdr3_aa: CASSYLQGSGNQPQHF
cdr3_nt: TGTGCCAGCAGTTACCTACAGGGGAGCGGCAATCAGCCCCAGCATTTT

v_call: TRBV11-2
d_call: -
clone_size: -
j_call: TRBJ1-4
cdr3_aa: CASSFGQGNEKLFF
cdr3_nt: TGTGCCAGCAGCTTTGGGCAGGGTAATGAAAAACTGTTTTTT

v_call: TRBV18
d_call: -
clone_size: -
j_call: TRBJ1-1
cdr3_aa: CASSPVQMNTEAFF
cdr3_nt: TGTGCCAGCTCACCGGTTCAGATGAACACTGAAGCTTTCTTT

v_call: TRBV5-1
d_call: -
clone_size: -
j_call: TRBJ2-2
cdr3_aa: CASSIINTGELFF
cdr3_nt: TGCGCCAGCAGCATAATAAACACCGGGGAGCTGTTTTTT

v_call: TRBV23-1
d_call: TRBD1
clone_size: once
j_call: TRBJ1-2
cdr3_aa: CASTLCPTGTNYGYTF
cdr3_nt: TGCGCCAGCACCCTATGCCCGACAGGGACTAACTATGGCTACACCTTC

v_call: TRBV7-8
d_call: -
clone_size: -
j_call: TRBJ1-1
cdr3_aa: CASSFEWGGTEAFF
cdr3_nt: TGTGCCAGCAGCTTTGAATGGGGGGGCACTGAAGCTTTCTTT

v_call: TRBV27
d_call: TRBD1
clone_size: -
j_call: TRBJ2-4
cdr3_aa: CASSLRNGQGLPNIQYF
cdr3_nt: TGTGCCAGCAGTTTACGGAACGGACAGGGCCTACCAAACATTCAGTACTTC

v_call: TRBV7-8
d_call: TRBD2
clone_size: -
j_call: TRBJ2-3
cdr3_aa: CASSLRGGGGTDTQYF
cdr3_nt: TGTGCCAGCAGCTTACGGGGGGGAGGGGGCACAGATACGCAGTATTTT

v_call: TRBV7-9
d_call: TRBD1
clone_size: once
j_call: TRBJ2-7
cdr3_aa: CASTDRQGHSYEQYF
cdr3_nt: TGTGCCAGCACCGACCGACAGGGGCACTCCTACGAGCAGTACTTC

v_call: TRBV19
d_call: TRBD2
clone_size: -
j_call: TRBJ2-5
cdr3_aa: CASSSGRAGETQYF
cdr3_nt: TGTGCCAGTTCTAGCGGGAGGGCCGGGGAGACCCAGTACTTC

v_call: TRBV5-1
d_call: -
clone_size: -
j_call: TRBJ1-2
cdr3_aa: CASRMGLRDRGYTF
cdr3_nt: TGCGCCAGCAGGATGGGACTCCGAGATCGTGGCTACACCTTC

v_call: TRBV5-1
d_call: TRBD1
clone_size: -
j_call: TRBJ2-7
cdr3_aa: CASSLAPGQGIYEQYF
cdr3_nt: TGCGCCAGCAGCTTGGCCCCAGGACAGGGGATCTACGAGCAGTACTTC

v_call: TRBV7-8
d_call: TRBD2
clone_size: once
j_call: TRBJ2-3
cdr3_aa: CASSLEGLAADTQYF
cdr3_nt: TGTGCCAGCAGCCTTGAGGGACTAGCAGCAGATACGCAGTATTTT

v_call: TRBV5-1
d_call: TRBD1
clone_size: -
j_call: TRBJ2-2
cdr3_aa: CASSTGQGYTGELFF
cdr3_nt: TGCGCCAGCAGCACGGGACAGGGCTACACCGGGGAGCTGTTTTTT

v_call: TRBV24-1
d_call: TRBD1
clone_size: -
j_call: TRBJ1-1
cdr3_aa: CATSGQGDTEAFF
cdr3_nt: TGTGCCACCAGTGGTCAGGGGGACACTGAAGCTTTCTTT

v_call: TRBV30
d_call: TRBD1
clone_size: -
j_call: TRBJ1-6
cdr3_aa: CAWSSDRAANSPLHF
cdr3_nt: TGTGCCTGGAGTTCAGACAGGGCCGCAAATTCACCCCTCCACTTT

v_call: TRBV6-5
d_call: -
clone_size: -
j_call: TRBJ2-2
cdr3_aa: CASTATRTGELFF
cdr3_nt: TGTGCCAGCACCGCGACTAGGACCGGGGAGCTGTTTTTT

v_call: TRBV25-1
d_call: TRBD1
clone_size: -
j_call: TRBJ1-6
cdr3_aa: CASSPGTGDHSPLHF
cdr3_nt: TGTGCCAGCAGTCCCGGGACAGGGGACCATTCACCCCTCCACTTT

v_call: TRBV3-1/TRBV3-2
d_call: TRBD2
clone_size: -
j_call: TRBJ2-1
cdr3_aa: CASSRSAGTSGSNEQFF
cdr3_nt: TGTGCCAGCAGCCGGTCGGCCGGGACTAGCGGAAGCAATGAGCAGTTCTTC

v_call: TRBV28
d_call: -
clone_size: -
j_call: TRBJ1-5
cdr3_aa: CASIWGGGNQPQHF
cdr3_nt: TGTGCCAGCATATGGGGGGGAGGCAATCAGCCCCAGCATTTT

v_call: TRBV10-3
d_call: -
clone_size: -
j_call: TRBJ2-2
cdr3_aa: CAIRGTANTGELFF
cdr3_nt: TGTGCCATCAGGGGGACTGCGAACACCGGGGAGCTGTTTTTT

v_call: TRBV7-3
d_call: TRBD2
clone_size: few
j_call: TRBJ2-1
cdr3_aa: CASSLGSGGSYNEQFF
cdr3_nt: TGTGCCAGCAGCTTAGGTAGCGGGGGATCCTACAATGAGCAGTTCTTC

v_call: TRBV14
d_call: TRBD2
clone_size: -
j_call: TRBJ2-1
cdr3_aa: CASSQFRGTSGRASYNEQFF
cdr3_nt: TGTGCCAGCAGCCAATTTCGTGGGACTAGCGGGAGGGCCTCCTACAATGAGCAGTTCTTC

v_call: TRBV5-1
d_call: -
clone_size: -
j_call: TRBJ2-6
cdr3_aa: CASSLAFVRTLSGANVLTF
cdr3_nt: TGCGCCAGCAGCTTGGCTTTCGTACGGACTCTCTCTGGGGCCAACGTCCTGACTTTC

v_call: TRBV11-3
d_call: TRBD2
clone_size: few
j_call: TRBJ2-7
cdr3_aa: CASSPGTSGSSYEQYF
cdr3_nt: TGTGCCAGCAGCCCCGGTACTAGCGGGAGCTCCTACGAGCAGTACTTC

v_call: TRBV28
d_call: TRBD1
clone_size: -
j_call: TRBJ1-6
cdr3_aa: CASSLRTGENSPLHF
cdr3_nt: TGTGCCAGCAGTTTGCGCACAGGGGAAAATTCACCCCTCCACTTT

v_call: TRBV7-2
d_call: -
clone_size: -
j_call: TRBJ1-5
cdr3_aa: CASSLGTDLQPQHF
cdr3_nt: TGTGCCAGCAGCTTAGGGACAGATCTCCAGCCCCAGCATTTT

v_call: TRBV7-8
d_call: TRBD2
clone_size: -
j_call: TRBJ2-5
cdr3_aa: CASSSLAGGAGTQYF
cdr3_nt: TGTGCCAGCAGCTCGCTAGCGGGAGGGGCAGGGACCCAGTACTTC

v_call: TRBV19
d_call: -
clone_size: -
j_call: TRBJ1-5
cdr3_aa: CASSTRNRAADQPQHF
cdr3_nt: TGTGCCAGTAGTACAAGGAACAGGGCTGCTGATCAGCCCCAGCATTTT

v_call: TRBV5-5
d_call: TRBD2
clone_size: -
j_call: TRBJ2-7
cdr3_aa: CASSFLLAESSYEQYF
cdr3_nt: TGTGCCAGCAGCTTCTTACTAGCGGAGAGCTCCTACGAGCAGTACTTC

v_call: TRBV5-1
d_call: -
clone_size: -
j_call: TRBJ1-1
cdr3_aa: CASSLSTNTEAFF
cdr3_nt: TGCGCCAGCAGCTTGAGCACGAACACTGAAGCTTTCTTT

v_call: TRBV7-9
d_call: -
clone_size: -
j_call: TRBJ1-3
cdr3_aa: CASSLSGSGNTIYF
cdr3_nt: TGTGCCAGCAGCTTATCGGGGTCAGGAAACACCATATATTTT

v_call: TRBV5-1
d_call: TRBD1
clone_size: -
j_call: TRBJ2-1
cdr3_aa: CASSLAGQGSNEQFF
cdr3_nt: TGCGCCAGCAGCTTGGCGGGACAGGGGAGCAATGAGCAGTTCTTC

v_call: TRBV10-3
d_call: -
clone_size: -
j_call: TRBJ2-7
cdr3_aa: CAISGGREQYF
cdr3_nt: TGTGCCATCAGTGGGGGGAGGGAGCAGTACTTC

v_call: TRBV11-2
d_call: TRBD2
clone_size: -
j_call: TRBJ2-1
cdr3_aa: CASAGLAGVNEQFF
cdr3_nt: TGTGCCAGCGCCGGACTAGCGGGAGTCAATGAGCAGTTCTTC